These T cell receptor beta chains were read from a single sample in a study of blood T cell repertoires in COVID-19. The table came from immunoSEQ multiplex PCR; TCRdb's copy has only in-frame clones and leaves some out. The repertoire consists of more than 200,000 clones, with around nine tenths occurring once and the leading ten covering approximately 4.1%. The specimen sequenced was PBMCs or T cells enriched from blood (not recorded which). These receptors all stem from a woman in her twenties or thirties who had recovered from COVID-19. CDR3s include the opening cysteine and the closing phenylalanine or tryptophan. A D gene is named only where the DNA matches it firmly. For some rows the clone size is stated as once, few or many, or as a class when expanded; others skip it.

TRBV30	TRBJ1-2	NA	NA	CAWRQDHYGYTF	TGTGCCTGGCGACAGGACCACTATGGCTACACCTTC
TRBV28	TRBJ1-5	NA	NA	CASSLTGSRWHF	TGTGCCAGCAGTTTAACGGGTAGTAGGTGGCATTTT
TRBV27	TRBJ1-6	NA	TRBD1	CASSSSWDRVDNSPLHF	TGTGCCAGCAGTTCCTCCTGGGACAGGGTGGATAATTCACCCCTCCACTTT
TRBV18	TRBJ1-1	NA	TRBD1	CASSPRPGQGGAEAFF	TGTGCCAGCTCACCACGCCCCGGACAGGGGGGGGCTGAAGCTTTCTTT
TRBV6-6	TRBJ1-6	few	NA	CASSPSSLGSYNSPLHF	TGTGCCAGCAGTCCCTCTTCCCTCGGCTCCTATAATTCACCCCTCCACTTT
TRBV28	TRBJ1-2	once	TRBD1	CASSTPGGSNYGYTF	TGTGCCAGCAGTACTCCAGGGGGCTCTAACTATGGCTACACCTTC
TRBV27	TRBJ1-5	NA	TRBD1	CASSQQGYNQPQHF	TGTGCCAGCAGTCAACAGGGGTACAATCAGCCCCAGCATTTT
TRBV2	TRBJ1-5	NA	NA	CASSEGLNQPQHF	TGTGCCAGCAGTGAAGGGCTGAATCAGCCCCAGCATTTT
TRBV4-1	TRBJ2-5	NA	NA	CASSQELQAETQYF	TGCGCCAGCAGCCAAGAATTACAGGCAGAGACCCAGTACTTC
TRBV13	TRBJ2-1	NA	TRBD1	CASSHGTGNEQFF	TGTGCCAGCAGCCACGGGACAGGCAATGAGCAGTTCTTC
TRBV28	TRBJ1-4	NA	NA	CASRANREKLFF	TGTGCCAGCAGGGCGAACAGGGAAAAACTGTTTTTT
TRBV7-3	TRBJ1-6	NA	TRBD1	CASSLQGAESSPLHF	TGTGCCAGCAGCCTTCAGGGGGCGGAAAGTTCACCCCTCCACTTT
TRBV19	TRBJ2-1	NA	NA	CASSTRTDISYNEQFF	TGTGCCAGTAGTACCCGGACTGATATCTCCTACAATGAGCAGTTCTTC
TRBV2	TRBJ1-1	NA	NA	CASSRLSNTEAFF	TGTGCCAGCAGCCGACTATCGAACACTGAAGCTTTCTTT
TRBV9	TRBJ2-2	NA	NA	CASSVSGTNTGELFF	TGTGCCAGCAGCGTGTCAGGTACGAACACCGGGGAGCTGTTTTTT
TRBV7-7	TRBJ2-3	NA	TRBD2	CASSLGLAESDTQYF	TGTGCTAGCAGCTTAGGACTAGCCGAGTCAGATACGCAGTATTTT
TRBV24-1	TRBJ2-2	NA	TRBD2	CATSDLGTSTGELFF	TGTGCCACCAGTGATTTGGGGACTAGTACCGGGGAGCTGTTTTTT
TRBV28	TRBJ2-5	few	NA	CASSLSGWETQYF	TGTGCCAGCAGTCTCAGCGGGTGGGAGACCCAGTACTTC
TRBV29-1	TRBJ1-5	NA	TRBD1	CSGRTGENQPQHF	TGCAGTGGGAGGACAGGGGAAAATCAGCCCCAGCATTTT
TRBV5-6	TRBJ1-2	NA	NA	CASRSHGGFYGYTF	TGTGCCAGCAGATCCCATGGGGGCTTCTATGGCTACACCTTC
TRBV5-6	TRBJ2-7	NA	NA	CASSSGPYEQYF	TGTGCCAGCAGCTCAGGGCCCTACGAGCAGTACTTC
TRBV7-2	TRBJ1-2	NA	NA	CASSLWQNYGYTF	TGTGCCAGCAGCTTATGGCAAAACTATGGCTACACCTTC
TRBV5-5	TRBJ1-2	NA	NA	CASSVGGQSGYTF	TGTGCCAGCAGCGTGGGTGGACAAAGTGGCTACACCTTC
TRBV28	TRBJ2-7	few	TRBD1	CASRTGGSYEQYF	TGTGCCAGCAGGACAGGGGGCTCCTACGAGCAGTACTTC
TRBV11-2	TRBJ1-3	NA	TRBD1	CASSHPRGRLDVGNTIYF	TGTGCCAGCAGCCACCCCAGGGGGCGGCTGGATGTAGGAAACACCATATATTTT
TRBV4-1	TRBJ2-5	NA	TRBD2	CASSQGGLAGIQETQYF	TGCGCCAGCAGCCAAGGTGGACTAGCGGGAATCCAAGAGACCCAGTACTTC
TRBV5-1	TRBJ2-1	NA	TRBD2	CASSRTFTGTSETNEQFF	TGCGCCAGCAGCAGAACTTTTACCGGGACTAGCGAGACTAATGAGCAGTTCTTC
TRBV28	TRBJ1-4	NA	NA	CASRQERATNEKLFF	TGTGCCAGCCGACAGGAACGCGCAACTAATGAAAAACTGTTTTTT
TRBV9	TRBJ2-3	NA	NA	CASSVVSSGSTDTQYF	TGTGCCAGCAGCGTAGTTTCCAGCGGGAGCACAGATACGCAGTATTTT
TRBV16	TRBJ1-1	NA	NA	CASSQSVAGNTEAFF	TGTGCCAGCAGCCAATCGGTCGCGGGGAACACTGAAGCTTTCTTT
TRBV29-1	TRBJ2-1	NA	NA	CSGYSNYNEQFF	TGCAGCGGTTACAGTAACTACAATGAGCAGTTCTTC
TRBV27	TRBJ1-3	NA	NA	CASSFSISGNTIYF	TGTGCCAGCAGTTTTAGTATCTCTGGAAACACCATATATTTT
TRBV29-1	TRBJ1-2	NA	TRBD1	CSVLEQGDFYGYTF	TGCAGCGTTCTGGAACAGGGGGATTTCTATGGCTACACCTTC
TRBV28	TRBJ1-2	few	NA	CATEEFTNYGYTF	TGTGCCACCGAAGAGTTCACGAACTATGGCTACACCTTC
TRBV3-1/TRBV3-2	TRBJ1-3	NA	NA	CASSQDRNSGNTIYF	TGTGCCAGCAGCCAAGACAGAAACTCTGGAAACACCATATATTTT
TRBV20-1	TRBJ1-4	NA	NA	CSASDKTRNEKLFF	TGCAGTGCTAGTGACAAAACGCGCAATGAAAAACTGTTTTTT
TRBV19	TRBJ1-2	once	NA	CASEQGIGYGYTF	TGTGCCAGTGAACAGGGAATAGGCTATGGCTACACCTTC
TRBV20-1	TRBJ1-1	once	NA	CSASTGNTEAFF	TGCAGTGCTAGTACGGGGAACACTGAAGCTTTCTTT
TRBV7-8	TRBJ2-7	once	NA	CASSLSAGNTYEQYF	TGTGCCAGCAGCTTATCGGCCGGGAACACCTACGAGCAGTACTTC
TRBV7-2	TRBJ2-1	NA	NA	CASSLGQAHNEQFF	TGTGCCAGCAGCTTAGGACAGGCTCACAATGAGCAGTTCTTC
TRBV7-8	TRBJ2-1	once	TRBD2	CASSTRRGRARNEQFF	TGTGCCAGCAGCACTAGACGCGGGAGGGCAAGAAATGAGCAGTTCTTC
TRBV30	TRBJ2-5	NA	NA	CAWNQETQYF	TGTGCCTGGAACCAGGAGACCCAGTACTTC
TRBV28	TRBJ2-7	NA	NA	CASSRERTTYEQYF	TGTGCCAGCAGTCGCGAGCGGACGACCTACGAGCAGTACTTC
TRBV29-1	TRBJ2-7	NA	TRBD2	CSVGTRDLYEQYF	TGCAGCGTTGGGACTAGGGACCTCTACGAGCAGTACTTC
TRBV5-1	TRBJ2-7	NA	TRBD1	CASSPTGRVIYEQYF	TGCGCCAGCAGCCCGACAGGGAGAGTAATCTACGAGCAGTACTTC
TRBV11-1	TRBJ2-7	NA	TRBD1	CASSSRDSSYEQYF	TGTGCCTCCAGCTCCAGGGACAGTAGCTACGAGCAGTACTTC
TRBV4-3	TRBJ1-2	once	NA	CASSQTGLNYGYTF	TGCGCCAGCAGCCAAACAGGCCTGAACTATGGCTACACCTTC
TRBV28	TRBJ2-1	NA	TRBD1	CASSPDRGNNEQFF	TGTGCCAGCAGTCCTGACAGGGGTAACAATGAGCAGTTCTTC
TRBV7-3	TRBJ2-3	NA	NA	CASSLGTSTDTQYF	TGTGCCAGCAGCCTTGGGACTAGCACAGATACGCAGTATTTT
TRBV4-2	TRBJ1-4	NA	TRBD1	CASSQDMTGGEKLFF	TGTGCCAGCAGCCAAGATATGACAGGGGGCGAAAAACTGTTTTTT
TRBV18	TRBJ1-1	NA	TRBD1	CASSLHRTGMNTEAFF	TGTGCCAGCTCACTCCACCGGACAGGGATGAACACTGAAGCTTTCTTT
TRBV20-1	TRBJ1-5	NA	TRBD1	CSASRDRVSNQPQHF	TGCAGTGCTAGTCGGGACAGGGTAAGCAATCAGCCCCAGCATTTT
TRBV4-1	TRBJ2-5	NA	TRBD2	CASSPPPGLAGVGETQYF	TGCGCCAGCAGCCCCCCCCCGGGACTAGCGGGAGTAGGGGAGACCCAGTACTTC
TRBV28	TRBJ2-2	NA	TRBD1	CASTTDRGSGELFF	TGTGCCAGCACCACTGACAGGGGTTCCGGGGAGCTGTTTTTT
TRBV6-5	TRBJ1-2	NA	TRBD1	CASRSTGGNGGYTF	TGTGCCAGCAGATCCACAGGGGGCAACGGTGGCTACACCTTC
TRBV20-1	TRBJ2-4	once	NA	CSATGPGQPSF	TGCAGTGCTACCGGACCGGGACAACCATCCTTC
TRBV20-1	TRBJ1-6	NA	TRBD1	CSASANHRGHNSPLHF	TGCAGTGCTAGTGCTAATCACAGGGGGCATAATTCACCCCTCCACTTT